A single sample gave rise to the 14 T cell receptor beta chains below, sequenced in a study of T cell responses to AZD1222 COVID-19 vaccine. Clones were read by immunoSEQ multiplex PCR, and TCRdb kept only the in-frame ones, dropping some. This table holds about 170,000 clones, 85% to 95% found once. Specimen: peripheral blood, collected on day 0 of AZD1222 vaccination. The source of these receptors is an adult in good health.

V and J are TRBV9 and TRBJ2-5, with 12 positions matching TRBD2. This CDR3 region has 16 residues. V shed 0 bases, J shed 3 bases, and the junction held 3 bases outside the gene matches. The V gene's germline CDR1 is SGDLS and CDR2 YYNGEE. This CDR3 is CASSVALAGGEETQYF. The CDR3 nucleotides read TGTGCCAGCAGCGTAGCCCTAGCGGGAGGGGAAGAGACCCAGTACTTC.

V usage is TRBV7-2 and J usage is TRBJ2-2; D unclear. Germline V gene lookup returns CDR1 SGHTA and CDR2 FQGNSA. This CDR3 region has 13 residues. The germline V and J ends were trimmed by 3 bases and 3 bases, with 5 bases remaining between them. The CDR3 sequence is CASSFRDTGELFF. Written as DNA, the CDR3 is TGTGCCAGCAGCTTCAGAGACACCGGGGAGCTGTTTTTT.

A single count supports this clone. V usage is TRBV18 and J usage is TRBJ1-1; D remains ambiguous. The germline V gene has CDR1 KGHSH and CDR2 LQKENI. The CDR3 totals 14 residues. Trimming stripped 2 bases from V and 1 base from J, with 8 bases between. CDR3 nucleotide sequence: TGTGCCAGCTCACCAGTTAACTCGAACACTGAAGCTTTCTTT. It specifies CASSPVNSNTEAFF.

This chain connects TRBV12-3 or TRBV12-4 to TRBJ1-2; possible D gene TRBD1, 6 bases. Between the trimmed V and J ends, which lost 6 bases and 10 bases, there was a span of 18 bases. CDR3 length: 13 residues. In nucleotides, the CDR3 is TGTGCCAGCAGCCCCGGGGGCCCTGCAGACTACACCTTC. It codes for CASSPGGPADYTF.

The chain links TRBV19 to TRBJ2-3; 9 bases fit TRBD1. Germline CDR1 reads LNHDA; CDR2 reads SQIVND (reference sequence). Losses at the gene ends were 9 bases for V and 2 bases for J; bases not matched to a gene: 3. CDR3 length equals 13 residues. CDR3 residues: CASRDRATDTQYF. The CDR3 region has the DNA TGTGCCAGCCGGGACAGGGCCACAGATACGCAGTATTTT.

This clone was recorded only once. V gene TRBV6-5 combines with J gene TRBJ2-6, with D unresolved. The CDR3 is made up of 16 amino acids. The V and J ends lost 0 bases and 0 bases respectively, with 6 bases between them. Per germline, CDR1 MNHEY and CDR2 SVGAGI. The CDR3 region has the DNA TGTGCCAGCAGTTACTCGTGGAGCTCTGGGGCCAACGTCCTGACTTTC. It codes for CASSYSWSSGANVLTF.

This clone was seen a single time. J is TRBJ1-4 and V is TRBV6-5; D is ambiguous. The germline V gene encodes CDR1 MNHEY and CDR2 SVGAGI. Trimming stripped 7 bases from V and 7 bases from J, with 19 bases between. This CDR3 is 15 amino acids long. CDR3 protein: CASKTTGSLGEKLFF. The CDR3 DNA is TGTGCCAGCAAAACTACGGGCTCCCTTGGTGAAAAACTGTTTTTT.

The chain couples TRBV18 to TRBJ1-1; unclear D gene. Germline CDR1 and CDR2: KGHSH and LQKENI. The CDR3 is made up of 18 amino acids. V was clipped by 3 bases and J by 1 base, with 21 bases between them. The CDR3 spells CASSPISTLAATNTEAFF. CDR3 DNA: TGTGCCAGCTCACCCATCTCTACCTTGGCAGCAACGAACACTGAAGCTTTCTTT.

The chain couples TRBV29-1 to TRBJ2-1, with D perhaps matching TRBD2 (6 bases). Germline lookup yields CDR1 SQVTM and CDR2 ANQGSEA. The ends were cut back, 7 bases at V and 0 bases at J, with 13 bases in the middle. The CDR3 contains 14 residues. The CDR3 bases are TGCAGCGGGGCTAGCGCAAGCTCCTACAATGAGCAGTTCTTC. Amino acids: CSGASASSYNEQFF.

The chain has TRBV29-1 and TRBJ1-2; a possible D gene is TRBD1 (5 bases). The V end was cut by 4 bases, the J end by 8 bases, with 11 bases between. The CDR3 runs 11 residues. CDR1 is SQVTM and CDR2 is ANQGSEA in the germline V gene. The CDR3 coding sequence is TGCAGCGTTGCAGGGCTGGAGGGCTACACCTTC. It encodes CSVAGLEGYTF.

The chain combines TRBV6-5 with TRBJ2-3; D is perhaps TRBD1 (5 bases). V was clipped by 7 bases and J by 3 bases, with 5 bases between them. The CDR3 contains 11 residues. Germline lookup yields CDR1 MNHEY and CDR2 SVGAGI. CDR3 region: CASKGTDTQYF. CDR3 nucleotide sequence: TGTGCCAGCAAGGGGACAGATACGCAGTATTTT.

This chain links TRBV5-8 with TRBJ2-3; no reliable D call. The CDR3 is made up of 16 amino acids. Germline V CDR1 and CDR2: SGHTS, YDEGEE. V gave up 1 base and J gave up 2 bases, with 14 bases separating them. The CDR3 loop is CASSLQIRNSTDTQYF. CDR3 in DNA: TGTGCCAGCAGCTTGCAAATAAGGAACTCCACAGATACGCAGTATTTT.

The rearrangement joins TRBV7-8 to TRBJ2-5; 7 bases are shared with TRBD2. Germline lookup yields CDR1 SGHVS and CDR2 FQNEAQ. V lost 4 bases to trimming and J lost 5 bases; unmatched junction nucleotides: 7. This CDR3 spans 14 amino acids. CDR3: CASSYREDGETQYF. In DNA form, the CDR3 reads TGTGCCAGCAGCTACCGGGAGGACGGGGAGACCCAGTACTTC.

Only one count was recorded for this clone. The chain employs TRBV6-1 and TRBJ1-4; D may be TRBD1 (5 bases). Trimming shortened V by 1 base and J by 8 bases, and 11 bases separated the two germline ends. The CDR3 is 14 amino acids. Germline V gives CDR1 MNHNS, CDR2 SASEGT. The CDR3 protein is CASSEGGGGEKLFF. In nucleotides, the CDR3 is TGTGCCAGCAGTGAAGGGGGGGGAGGAGAAAAACTGTTTTTT.